This TCR beta chain was found in a study of blood T cell repertoires in COVID-19. Turning to the study itself: PBMCs, B-cell-depleted T cells, or T cells provided the cDNA or gDNA that made up the material.

In its sample, this clone was seen a few times. In the study's own analysis: For nucleated cells, counts were estimated from reference gene primer amplification. Sequenced by immunoSEQ multiplex PCR; TCRdb stores in-frame clones only, minus some. That table supplies the V and J calls and clone size; D and trimming were determined from the DNA. This table holds 200,000 to 250,000 clones, roughly 85% found once. This CDR3 region has 16 residues. Per the germline V gene, CDR1 is LNHDA and CDR2 is SQIVND (reference sequence). The junction had 13 bases not matched to a gene; V was cut back by 5 bases and J by 7 bases.

The material sequenced was peripheral blood. The TCR originated in a man in his forties or fifties with acute or convalescent COVID-19. The chain combines TRBV19 with TRBJ2-1, with TRBD2 identical over 8 bases. The CDR3 here is CASSPLRAGAPNEQFF. The CDR3 nucleotides are TGTGCCAGTAGTCCCCTTCGAGCGGGGGCCCCGAATGAGCAGTTCTTC.